This is a list of T cell receptor beta chains from one sample in a study of T cell responses to AZD1222 COVID-19 vaccine. Generated by immunoSEQ multiplex PCR, the TCRdb table keeps only in-frame clones and is missing some. There are 95,000 to 150,000 clones in the sample; around 83% occur only once, and roughly a quarter lies in the top ten. The specimen was peripheral blood, collected 28 days after the second AZD1222 dose. These receptors were obtained from an adult who received the AZD1222 COVID-19 vaccine. CDR3s include the opening cysteine and the closing phenylalanine or tryptophan. A D gene is named only where the DNA matches it firmly. Only part of the rows carry a size: once, few, many, or a class if the clone is expanded.

TRBD2	TRBV6-6	TRBJ2-5	-	TGTGCCAGCAGTTCGCAAGGGACTAGCGGGCGCTACCAGTACTTC	CASSSQGTSGRYQYF
-	TRBV28	TRBJ1-4	once	TGTGCCAGCAGGGCCGAAAAACTGTTTTTT	CASRAEKLFF
-	TRBV5-5	TRBJ1-1	-	TGTGCCAGCAGCTTTTTTGATTGGGTGGCGGACACTGAAGCTTTCTTT	CASSFFDWVADTEAFF
-	TRBV9	TRBJ1-4	-	TGTGCCAGCAGCCGGAGGGGGGACCCTAATGAAAAACTGTTTTTT	CASSRRGDPNEKLFF
-	TRBV9	TRBJ1-5	-	TGTGCCAGCAGCCCCGACAGAACCAATCAGCCCCAGCATTTT	CASSPDRTNQPQHF
-	TRBV5-6	TRBJ1-2	-	TGTGCCAGCAGCTCCTCCCCATATGGCTACACCTTC	CASSSSPYGYTF
TRBD2	TRBV4-1	TRBJ2-7	-	TGCGCCAGCAGCCAAGATCTGAGCGGGGGTTCCTACGAGCAGTACTTC	CASSQDLSGGSYEQYF
TRBD1	TRBV29-1	TRBJ2-1	few	TGCAGCGTTGTTACAGGGGGTTACAATGAGCAGTTCTTC	CSVVTGGYNEQFF
-	TRBV20-1	TRBJ1-1	-	TGCAGTGCTAAGAGACCAGTAGTAGCTTTCTTT	CSAKRPVVAFF
-	TRBV15	TRBJ2-4	once	TGTGCCACCGAATCTTGGTCCGCCAAAAACATTCAGTACTTC	CATESWSAKNIQYF
-	TRBV2	TRBJ2-7	-	TGTGCCAGCAATGAGTTGGTCAGCGAGCAGTACTTC	CASNELVSEQYF
-	TRBV5-1	TRBJ1-1	-	TGCGCCAGCACCCGTGGGGCCGGGGGGAGTAATGAGAACACTGAAGCTTTCTTT	CASTRGAGGSNENTEAFF
TRBD1	TRBV7-2	TRBJ2-7	-	TGTGCCAGCAGCTTAGGCGCGGGACAGGGGGACGAGCAGTACTTC	CASSLGAGQGDEQYF
-	TRBV3-1/TRBV3-2	TRBJ1-3	-	TGTGCCAGCAGCCAAGAAGGAGGAAGACAGGCATCATTACGTCCTGGAAACACCATATATTTT	CASSQEGGRQASLRPGNTIYF
-	TRBV7-8	TRBJ1-3	-	TGTGCCAGCAGCTTCGACACGGCCCTTCCTGGAAACACCATATATTTT	CASSFDTALPGNTIYF
-	TRBV5-5	TRBJ2-5	-	TGTGCCAGCAGCTTCCTCTATGCGACGCAAGAGACCCAGTACTTC	CASSFLYATQETQYF
-	TRBV7-9	TRBJ1-5	-	TGTGCCAGCAGCCCCGCGCAGGGTATCAATCAGCCCCAGCATTTT	CASSPAQGINQPQHF
TRBD1	TRBV19	TRBJ1-1	-	TGTGCCAGTACCCCGGGGAACTGGGACAGGGGACAGACTGAAGCTTTCTTT	CASTPGNWDRGQTEAFF
-	TRBV7-6	TRBJ2-1	-	TGTGCCAGCAGCTTAGGGGGCATACACGGGTACAATGAGCAGTTCTTC	CASSLGGIHGYNEQFF
-	TRBV10-3	TRBJ1-1	-	TGTGCCAGTCGACTCACAGATAGCTCCTTTCCGAACACTGAAGCTTTCTTT	CASRLTDSSFPNTEAFF
-	TRBV5-4	TRBJ2-5	-	TGTGCCAGCAGCCCGGCGGGGCAATATCTAGAGACCCAGTACTTC	CASSPAGQYLETQYF
-	TRBV7-9	TRBJ1-3	-	TGTGCCAGCAGCCCGAATAGTCCCCACATCGTTTCTGGAAACACCATATATTTT	CASSPNSPHIVSGNTIYF
-	TRBV2	TRBJ1-5	-	TGTGCCAGCGCTTACTCCTGGTATAGCAATCAGCCCCAGCATTTT	CASAYSWYSNQPQHF
TRBD2	TRBV12-5	TRBJ2-1	-	TGTGCTAGTGGTGCCGGGACTAGCGGGGGTTCTGAGCAGTTCTTC	CASGAGTSGGSEQFF
-	TRBV3-1/TRBV3-2	TRBJ2-1	few	TGTGCCAGCAGCCCGACAGCGAGCTCCTACAATGAGCAGTTCTTC	CASSPTASSYNEQFF
-	TRBV30	TRBJ1-1	-	TGTGCCTGGAGGGCCTCGCTTGAAGCTTTCTTT	CAWRASLEAFF
-	TRBV6-2/TRBV6-3	TRBJ2-7	-	TGTGCCAGCAGCCGGGACTACGAGCAGTACTTC	CASSRDYEQYF
-	TRBV5-1	TRBJ1-2	once	TGCGCCAGCAGCTTGCAGGGCCCTCCTAACTATGGCTACACCTTC	CASSLQGPPNYGYTF
-	TRBV19	TRBJ1-1	-	TGTGCCAGTACCGCAGGGTACACTGAAGCTTTCTTT	CASTAGYTEAFF
-	TRBV30	TRBJ1-5	few	TGTGCCTGGAGTGTACGGGGGGAATACAATCAGCCCCAGCATTTT	CAWSVRGEYNQPQHF
TRBD1	TRBV3-1/TRBV3-2	TRBJ1-2	-	TGTGCCAGCAGCCCGGGACAGGGGGCCTTGGGCTACACCTTC	CASSPGQGALGYTF
-	TRBV7-2	TRBJ2-3	-	TGTGCCAGCAGCTTATTCCAGGCTTCGTATACGCAGTATTTT	CASSLFQASYTQYF
TRBD1	TRBV4-3	TRBJ1-6	-	TGCGCCAGCAGCAGGGCCGGGACAGCTCATAATTCACCCCTCCACTTT	CASSRAGTAHNSPLHF
TRBD1	TRBV6-5	TRBJ1-1	-	TGTGCCAGCAGGGCGACAGGGTGGAACACTGAAGCTTTCTTT	CASRATGWNTEAFF
TRBD1	TRBV3-1/TRBV3-2	TRBJ2-1	few	TGTGCCAGCAGCCTGGACAGGGCCCTAAACAATGAGCAGTTCTTC	CASSLDRALNNEQFF
-	TRBV5-1	TRBJ2-5	-	TGCGCCAGCAGCTTCGAACGCGGCCAAGGAGGGGGAGAGACCCAGTACTTC	CASSFERGQGGGETQYF
-	TRBV18	TRBJ1-2	-	TGTGCCAGCTCACCAGGGGAAGGGGTAAACTATGGCTACACCTTC	CASSPGEGVNYGYTF
-	TRBV2	TRBJ2-7	-	TGTGCCAGCAAGGATCAGCCGAGCTCCTACGAGCAGTACTTC	CASKDQPSSYEQYF
-	TRBV24-1	TRBJ1-5	-	TGTGCCACCAGTGATCCACAGGTTAACCAGCCCCAGCATTTT	CATSDPQVNQPQHF
TRBD1	TRBV6-5	TRBJ2-1	-	TGTGCCAGCAGTCTGGACAGGGGGTCCTACAATGAGCAGTTCTTC	CASSLDRGSYNEQFF
-	TRBV28	TRBJ1-2	-	TGTGCCAGCAACACGCTTGCTCCGGCCGAGGGAGAGGCCTATGGCTACACCTTC	CASNTLAPAEGEAYGYTF
-	TRBV7-2	TRBJ2-1	-	TGTGCCAGCAGCTTAGGTCCCCTAGCTTACAATGAGCAGTTCTTC	CASSLGPLAYNEQFF
TRBD1	TRBV9	TRBJ1-1	-	TGTGCCAGCAGCGTAGTTCAGGGGGGACAGGGTCCTTTCTTT	CASSVVQGGQGPFF
-	TRBV9	TRBJ1-3	-	TGTGCCAGCACCGACAGGTCGGGTCCTGGAAACACCATATATTTT	CASTDRSGPGNTIYF
-	TRBV24-1	TRBJ2-2	once	TGTGCCACCAGTCTGAACACCGGGGAGCTGTTTTTT	CATSLNTGELFF
-	TRBV5-1	TRBJ1-5	few	TGCGCCAGCAGCTTGTGGGGAGAAGGGGATCAGCCCCAGCATTTT	CASSLWGEGDQPQHF
-	TRBV7-2	TRBJ1-6	-	TGTGCCAGCAGCTTGAACTCCTATAATTCACCCCTCCACTTT	CASSLNSYNSPLHF
TRBD2	TRBV7-3	TRBJ2-3	-	TGTGCCAGCAGCCCTACCCCTGACCTCGCGGGGGGGCGGGGAGATACGCAGTATTTT	CASSPTPDLAGGRGDTQYF
-	TRBV28	TRBJ2-2	-	TGTGCCAGCAGCCCTGGGGGAACCGGGGAGCTGTTTTTT	CASSPGGTGELFF
-	TRBV4-1	TRBJ1-5	-	TGCGCCAGCAGCCAAGATTGGCCCGCCGGTCAGCCCCAGCATTTT	CASSQDWPAGQPQHF
-	TRBV7-2	TRBJ1-4	-	TGTGCCAGCAGCTTATTGGACGGGGAAAAACTGTTTTTT	CASSLLDGEKLFF
-	TRBV9	TRBJ1-2	-	TGTGCCAGCAGCCCTCACGGCGGGGCATCTGGGGCCGGCTACACCTTC	CASSPHGGASGAGYTF
TRBD1	TRBV7-9	TRBJ1-1	-	TGTGCCAGCAGCTTTTGGACAGGGGGCAGGGCTGAAGCTTTCTTT	CASSFWTGGRAEAFF
TRBD1	TRBV12-3/TRBV12-4	TRBJ1-6	-	TGTGCCAGCGGACAGGGGAGTTCACCCCTCCACTTT	CASGQGSSPLHF
-	TRBV11-3	TRBJ2-1	-	TGTGCCAGCAGCCTCCAGACGGGTAATGAGCAGTTCTTC	CASSLQTGNEQFF